Sequencing of this TCR beta chain was carried out in a study of T cells after yellow fever vaccination (dated by TCRdb to the late 2010s). Background for the entire study: Libraries from fractions with low cell numbers were prepared with the SMART-Seq v4 Ultra Low Input RNA kit. To follow T-cell clones before and after both primary and booster YFV17D yellow fever vaccination, bulk TCR alpha and beta repertoires underwent longitudinal sequencing. Two healthy male donors made up the cohort, one aged 18 to 30 years and the other aged 30 to 39 years. Bulk PBMC replicates and cell subsets were isolated from blood drawn at multiple timepoints before and after both primary and secondary immunization. Broader findings and caveats from the paper: The secondary T-cell response was weaker than the primary response but faster, peaking on day 5 instead of day 15. FACS-sorted repertoires could contain abundant contaminating clonotypes from the bulk population, so computational filtering was required. After the booster, most clones that had expanded after primary vaccination were detected again (around 97% of CD4 and about 88% of CD8), suggesting broad maintenance of memory. Only two donors were included in the study, so the extent to which the findings can be generalized is limited. A small share of clonotypes occurred in both CD4 and CD8 compartments, likely arising from convergent recombination.

In the paper's terms, the treatment or condition label means: live attenuated yellow fever vaccine strain. A standard Ficoll-Paque protocol was used to isolate PBMCs from peripheral blood. Dynabeads CD4 and CD8 positive selection kits were used to isolate CD4 and CD8 T-cell fractions. RNA was extracted with TriZol from bulk PBMCs, CD4 and CD8 fractions, and dextramer-positive and dextramer-negative fractions. Synthesis of TCR cDNA relied on 5'RACE template switching, a step that introduced a universal primer site along with unique molecular identifiers. Priming of cDNA synthesis was performed from both the TCR alpha and TCR beta constant segments. Library amplification involved two PCR steps, and the second step added sample barcodes and sequencing adapters. Sequencing of libraries was performed on Illumina HiSeq 2500 (2x100 bp) or NovaSeq (2x150 bp). Per the original workflow: Reads were demultiplexed and collapsed into UMI consensus sequences with MIGEC, and V(D)J alignment was performed with MiXCR. Using edgeR on replicate PBMC samples, clonotypes were called vaccine-responding if FDR was below 0.01 and the log2 fold change was above 5 up to day 15. CD4 or CD8 identity was assigned to each bulk clonotype according to whether the clonotype was present at higher abundance in the sequenced CD4 repertoire or the sequenced CD8 repertoire. In TCRdb, the public reads were trimmed at Q25 with fastp and aligned with MiXCR, with productive beta chains retained. Entries that share a CDR3 protein sequence are merged under the most common genes and DNA. These V and J calls rely on TCRdb rather than the paper's analysis. In this sample the table shows 200,000 to 300,000 distinct CDR3 sequences, over 10% of which occur a single time. The ten largest clones capture 0.4% to 0.65% of the sample.

The CDR3, cysteine through phenylalanine, is 14 amino acids long. The only DNA kept is the CDR3, 42 bases in frame from the first base. Germline trimming: 3 bases from V, 12 bases from J; junction bases outside gene matches: 9. This clonotype has a handful of counts. Its antigen is not yet known. No base qualities exist here, and no much larger clone lies one base off it. The sequenced sample was CD4+ T cells sorted from PBMCs, obtained 45 days after the yellow fever booster vaccination. The source of this sequence is a man aged 30 to 39 who received the YFV17D yellow fever vaccine. The rearranged chain carries TRBV12-3 or TRBV12-4 and TRBJ1-4; 8 bases in the junction line up with TRBD1. The DNA sequence reads TGTGCCAGCAGTTTGCGGGACAGGTCTGGCGAACTGTTTTTT. It translates as CASSLRDRSGELFF.